This is a list of T cell receptor beta chains from one sample in a study of PD-1 blockade in mismatch repair-deficient tumors. Sequencing used immunoSEQ multiplex PCR; TCRdb keeps in-frame clones, though not all of them. The sample lists about 17,000 clones, over 75% seen once, with roughly 1.7% in the top ten. The sequencing here drew on PBMCs, taken less than 25 weeks after starting pembrolizumab. The source is an adult with mismatch repair-deficient cancer. Each CDR3 is given with its conserved first and last residue. Fields, in order: D gene, clone size, V gene, J gene, CDR3 DNA, CDR3 protein. The D gene is left open where the match is weak. Not all rows give a size; the values are once, few, many and, for expanded clones, a class.

-,-,TRBV19,TRBJ2-2,TGTGCCAGTAGTAGGGCCACCTCTATCGGGGAGCTGTTTTTT,CASSRATSIGELFF
-,-,TRBV5-1,TRBJ2-3,TGCGCCAGCAGCTTGACGGGTTCTAGCACAGATACGCAGTATTTT,CASSLTGSSTDTQYF
TRBD1,-,TRBV7-3,TRBJ2-5,TGTGCCAGCAGCTTCGGACAGGGCGAGACCCAGTACTTC,CASSFGQGETQYF
-,-,TRBV7-9,TRBJ2-2,TGTGCCAGCAGCACCTCGGGAGTTGGCACCGGGGAGCTGTTTTTT,CASSTSGVGTGELFF
-,-,TRBV7-3,TRBJ1-3,TGTGCCAGCACCTCGGGGAGAGGAAACACCATATATTTT,CASTSGRGNTIYF
-,-,TRBV5-1,TRBJ2-5,TGCGCCAGCAGCGTAGGGACTTCAAAAGAGACCCAGTACTTC,CASSVGTSKETQYF
TRBD2,few,TRBV7-8,TRBJ2-1,TGTGCCAGCAGCTTAGCACTAGCGGTCGATGAGCAGTTCTTC,CASSLALAVDEQFF
TRBD1,-,TRBV4-2,TRBJ2-2,TGTGCCAGCAGCCGAAACGACAGGGCCGGGGAGCTGTTTTTT,CASSRNDRAGELFF
-,-,TRBV19,TRBJ2-7,TGTGCCAGTAGTACTGTTAGCGGCGAGCAGTACTTC,CASSTVSGEQYF
-,-,TRBV28,TRBJ1-2,TGTGCCAGCAGTCGTCAGGGCGTTAACTATGGCTACACCTTC,CASSRQGVNYGYTF
-,-,TRBV5-1,TRBJ2-3,TGCGCCAGCAGCGCTGGACAAGACACAGATACGCAGTATTTT,CASSAGQDTDTQYF
-,-,TRBV2,TRBJ1-5,TGTGCCAGCAGTGGTACGGGGAATCAGCCCCAGCATTTT,CASSGTGNQPQHF
TRBD1,-,TRBV28,TRBJ1-1,TGTGCCAGCAGTTTGGGGGACAGGACAGGGACTGAAGCTTTCTTT,CASSLGDRTGTEAFF
-,-,TRBV2,TRBJ1-2,TGTGCCAGCAGTGGAGGAAGAACTAACTATGGCTACACCTTC,CASSGGRTNYGYTF
-,few,TRBV9,TRBJ2-5,TGTGCCAGCAGCGTAAGCCCCGGCAGCGGGGAGACCCAGTACTTC,CASSVSPGSGETQYF
TRBD2,once,TRBV7-8,TRBJ2-3,TGTGCCAGCAGCTTAAGACTAGCGGACACAGATACGCAGTATTTT,CASSLRLADTDTQYF
-,-,TRBV5-1,TRBJ1-6,TGCGCCAGCAGCTTGAGGCAGGCCGGCGATTCACCCCTCCACTTT,CASSLRQAGDSPLHF
-,-,TRBV9,TRBJ1-1,TGTGCCAGCAGCGTTTCAGGGAAGGGGAGGGAAGCTTTCTTT,CASSVSGKGREAFF
TRBD1,-,TRBV5-1,TRBJ1-1,TGCGCCAGCAGCTTACAGGGGGCCGATGTCACTGAAGCTTTCTTT,CASSLQGADVTEAFF
-,-,TRBV7-3,TRBJ2-2,TGTGCCAGCAGCGCAAATAGCGCAACCGGGGAGCTGTTTTTT,CASSANSATGELFF
TRBD1,-,TRBV7-9,TRBJ1-1,TGTGCCAGCAGCTTCTTTACAGGGGGCTTGAACACTGAAGCTTTCTTT,CASSFFTGGLNTEAFF
TRBD2,-,TRBV10-3,TRBJ2-7,TGTGCCACTAGCGGGAGTTCCTACGAGCAGTACTTC,CATSGSSYEQYF
TRBD2,-,TRBV15,TRBJ2-1,TGTGCCACCAGTGTGGGAGGTAGCGGGACCAATGAGCAGTTCTTC,CATSVGGSGTNEQFF
-,once,TRBV30,TRBJ2-7,TGTGCCTGGAGACAAGCAGGGGCTTCCTACGAGCAGTACTTC,CAWRQAGASYEQYF
-,-,TRBV28,TRBJ2-1,TGTGCCAGTTACTTCTACAATGAGCAGTTCTTC,CASYFYNEQFF
-,-,TRBV19,TRBJ2-2,TGTGCCAGTAGTACCCGGGACATCGGGGAGCTGTTTTTT,CASSTRDIGELFF
TRBD1,-,TRBV27,TRBJ2-3,TGTGCCAGCAGTCTCCGGACAGGGGGCACAGATACGCAGTATTTT,CASSLRTGGTDTQYF
TRBD2,-,TRBV9,TRBJ2-2,TGTGCCAGCAGTGAGCGGGGGTCGAACACCGGGGAGCTGTTTTTT,CASSERGSNTGELFF
TRBD2,once,TRBV4-1,TRBJ2-1,TGCGCCAGCAGCCGAAGCGGGAGGGCTCTGAATGAGCAGTTCTTC,CASSRSGRALNEQFF
TRBD2,-,TRBV6-5,TRBJ2-2,TGTGCCAGCGGGACGGCGGGAGGGATCACTGGGGAGCTGTTTTTT,CASGTAGGITGELFF
-,-,TRBV30,TRBJ2-5,TGTGCCTGGAGTGTACTCGGGAGCGTCGAGACCCAGTACTTC,CAWSVLGSVETQYF
-,-,TRBV28,TRBJ2-7,TGTGCCAGCAGTTGGTATCAGGGGCGCGAGCAGTACTTC,CASSWYQGREQYF
TRBD1,-,TRBV5-4,TRBJ1-5,TGTGCCAGCAGCTTGCGGGGACAGGGGAACCAGCCCCAGCATTTT,CASSLRGQGNQPQHF
TRBD2,once,TRBV7-3,TRBJ2-5,TGTGCCAGCAGCCATCCTGGACTAGCGGAAGAGACCCAGTACTTC,CASSHPGLAEETQYF
TRBD1,-,TRBV2,TRBJ1-1,TGTGCCAGCAGTCCGGGACAGGGGGCGATGAACACTGAAGCTTTCTTT,CASSPGQGAMNTEAFF
TRBD1,-,TRBV6-1,TRBJ2-7,TGTGCCACCATACAGGGGGCCTACGAGCAGTACTTC,CATIQGAYEQYF
TRBD1,-,TRBV6-1,TRBJ1-1,TGTGCCAGCAGTGAAGCGGGACAGATGAACACTGAAGCTTTCTTT,CASSEAGQMNTEAFF
-,-,TRBV27,TRBJ2-7,TGTGCCAGCAGTTTATCGTTCGGCTACGAGCAGTACTTC,CASSLSFGYEQYF
TRBD1,-,TRBV7-2,TRBJ2-7,TGTGCCAGCAGCTTAGACGGGACAGGGTTTCGCGAGCAGTACTTC,CASSLDGTGFREQYF
-,-,TRBV28,TRBJ1-3,TGTGCCAGCAGTGAAGGACAGCTCTCTGGAAACACCATATATTTT,CASSEGQLSGNTIYF
-,-,TRBV7-9,TRBJ2-3,TGTGCCAGCAGCTTAGTCTCGGTTCTAGATACGCAGTATTTT,CASSLVSVLDTQYF
-,-,TRBV5-1,TRBJ2-1,TGCGCCAGCACGTCGAGGAACGTTTACAATGAGCAGTTCTTC,CASTSRNVYNEQFF
-,few,TRBV7-2,TRBJ2-7,TGTGCCAGCAGCTTAGCGGCAAAATCCTACGAGCAGTACTTC,CASSLAAKSYEQYF
TRBD2,-,TRBV5-4,TRBJ2-3,TGTGCCAGCAGCCTAAGACTAGCGGGAGTGGCAGATACGCAGTATTTT,CASSLRLAGVADTQYF
TRBD2,-,TRBV18,TRBJ2-7,TGTGCCAGCTCACCTCGGACTAGCGGGAAGGGATCCTACGAGCAGTACTTC,CASSPRTSGKGSYEQYF
TRBD2,-,TRBV5-1,TRBJ2-3,TGCGCCAGCAGCTCCCCCGTGGCGGGAGGGTTAACAGATACGCAGTATTTT,CASSSPVAGGLTDTQYF
TRBD1,-,TRBV27,TRBJ1-6,TGTGCCAGCACATTTGGACAGGGGGCAAGAAATTCACCCCTCCACTTT,CASTFGQGARNSPLHF
-,-,TRBV5-1,TRBJ1-1,TGCGCCAGCAGCTTCGTGGGGGGGGATCCTGAAGCTTTCTTT,CASSFVGGDPEAFF
TRBD1,-,TRBV25-1,TRBJ2-2,TGTGCCAGCAGTTGGACAGGGGGGGGTGGGGAGCTGTTTTTT,CASSWTGGGGELFF
TRBD2,-,TRBV10-1,TRBJ2-1,TGCGCCAGCAGGTTACTAGCGGGAGAGGGTGAGCAGTTCTTC,CASRLLAGEGEQFF
-,-,TRBV9,TRBJ2-5,TGTGCCAGCAGCGTGGGTCAGGGCTATTACCAAGAGACCCAGTACTTC,CASSVGQGYYQETQYF
-,-,TRBV2,TRBJ2-5,TGTGCCAGCCGACACGACTTACAGGGCGGAGAGACCCAGTACTTC,CASRHDLQGGETQYF
TRBD2,few,TRBV28,TRBJ2-7,TGTGCCAGCAGTTTAGCAGCGGGAGGGACCTACGAGCAGTACTTC,CASSLAAGGTYEQYF
-,-,TRBV7-2,TRBJ2-5,TGTGCCAGCAGCTTAGCGGCTACCCAGTACTTC,CASSLAATQYF